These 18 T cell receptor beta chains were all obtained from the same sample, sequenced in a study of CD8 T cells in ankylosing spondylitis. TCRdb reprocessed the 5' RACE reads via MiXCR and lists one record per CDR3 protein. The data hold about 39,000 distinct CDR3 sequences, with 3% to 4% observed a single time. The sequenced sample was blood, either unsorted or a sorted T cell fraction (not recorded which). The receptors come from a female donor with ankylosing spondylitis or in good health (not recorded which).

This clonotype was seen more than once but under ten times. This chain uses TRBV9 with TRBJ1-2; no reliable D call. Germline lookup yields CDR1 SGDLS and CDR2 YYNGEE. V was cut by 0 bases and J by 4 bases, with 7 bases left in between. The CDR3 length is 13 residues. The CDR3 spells CASSVGNSYGYTF. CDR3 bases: TGTGCCAGCAGCGTAGGGAATTCCTATGGCTACACCTTC.

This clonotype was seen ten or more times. The CDR3 here is CASSERDTSGANVLTF. The CDR3 DNA follows: TGTGCCAGCAGCGAACGGGACACCTCTGGGGCCAACGTCCTGACTTTC. The chain couples TRBV9 to TRBJ2-6; a possible D gene is TRBD1 (6 bases). Looked up from germline, CDR1 is SGDLS and CDR2 is YYNGEE. This CDR3 comprises 16 residues. V lost 3 bases and J lost 0, with 10 bases in between.

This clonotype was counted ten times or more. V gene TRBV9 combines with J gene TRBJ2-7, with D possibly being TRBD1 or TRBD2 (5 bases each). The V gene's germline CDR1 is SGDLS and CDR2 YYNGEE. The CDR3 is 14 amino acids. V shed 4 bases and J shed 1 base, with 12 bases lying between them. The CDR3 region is CASSPGADSYEQYF. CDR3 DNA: TGTGCCAGCAGCCCCGGGGCAGATTCCTACGAGCAGTACTTC. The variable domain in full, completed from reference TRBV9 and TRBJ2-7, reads DSGVTQTPKHLITATGQRVTLRCSPRSGDLSVYWYQQSLDQGLQFLIQYYNGEERAKGNILERFSAQQFPDLHSELNLSSLELGDSALYFCASSPGADSYEQYFGPGTRLTVT.

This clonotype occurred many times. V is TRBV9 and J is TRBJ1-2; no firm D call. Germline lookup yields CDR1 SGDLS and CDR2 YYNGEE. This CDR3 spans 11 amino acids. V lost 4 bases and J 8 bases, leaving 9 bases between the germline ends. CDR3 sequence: CASSREQGYTF. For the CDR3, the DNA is TGTGCCAGCAGCAGAGAACAGGGCTACACCTTC.

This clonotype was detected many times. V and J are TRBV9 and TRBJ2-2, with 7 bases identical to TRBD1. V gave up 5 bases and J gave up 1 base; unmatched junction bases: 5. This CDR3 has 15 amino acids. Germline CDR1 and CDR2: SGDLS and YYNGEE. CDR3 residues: CASRAGTENTGELFF. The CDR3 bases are TGTGCCAGCAGGGCCGGGACAGAGAACACCGGGGAGCTGTTTTTT. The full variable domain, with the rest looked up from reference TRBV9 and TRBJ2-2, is DSGVTQTPKHLITATGQRVTLRCSPRSGDLSVYWYQQSLDQGLQFLIQYYNGEERAKGNILERFSAQQFPDLHSELNLSSLELGDSALYFCASRAGTENTGELFFGEGSRLTVL.

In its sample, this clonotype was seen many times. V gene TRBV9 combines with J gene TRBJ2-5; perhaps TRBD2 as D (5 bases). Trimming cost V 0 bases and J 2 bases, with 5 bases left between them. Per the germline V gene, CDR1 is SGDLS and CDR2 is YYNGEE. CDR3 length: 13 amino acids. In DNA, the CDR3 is TGTGCCAGCAGCGTAGGACTACAAGAGACCCAGTACTTC. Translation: CASSVGLQETQYF. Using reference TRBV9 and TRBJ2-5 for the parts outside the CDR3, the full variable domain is DSGVTQTPKHLITATGQRVTLRCSPRSGDLSVYWYQQSLDQGLQFLIQYYNGEERAKGNILERFSAQQFPDLHSELNLSSLELGDSALYFCASSVGLQETQYFGPGTRLLVL.

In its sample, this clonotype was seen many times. CDR3 bases: TGTGCCAGCAGCGCCTCGCTTGCAGATACGCAGTATTTT. As protein: CASSASLADTQYF. The chain has TRBV9 and TRBJ2-3; D is ambiguous. Germline V gene data show CDR1 as SGDLS and CDR2 as YYNGEE. CDR3 length equals 13 residues. Trimming pared 3 bases from V and 4 bases from J, leaving 9 bases between.

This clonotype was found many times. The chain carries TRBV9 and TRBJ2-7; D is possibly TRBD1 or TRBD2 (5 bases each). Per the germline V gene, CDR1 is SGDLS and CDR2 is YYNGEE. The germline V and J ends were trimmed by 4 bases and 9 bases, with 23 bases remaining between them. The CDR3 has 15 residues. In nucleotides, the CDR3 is TGTGCCAGCAGCCCAACCGGGACCTCGGCGCTCGGGCAGTACTTC. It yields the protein CASSPTGTSALGQYF.

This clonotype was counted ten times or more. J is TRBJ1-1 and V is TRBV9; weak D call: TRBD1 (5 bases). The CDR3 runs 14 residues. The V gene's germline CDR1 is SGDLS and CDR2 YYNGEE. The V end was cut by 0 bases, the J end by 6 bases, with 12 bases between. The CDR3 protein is CASSVGIWDSEAFF. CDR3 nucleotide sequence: TGTGCCAGCAGCGTAGGGATATGGGACTCTGAAGCTTTCTTT.

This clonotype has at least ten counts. The CDR3: CASSGSHPNNEQFF. The CDR3 DNA reads TGTGCCAGCAGCGGGTCCCACCCCAACAATGAGCAGTTCTTC. The chain carries TRBV9 and TRBJ2-1; no reliable D call. This CDR3 has 14 amino acids. Trimming cost V 3 bases and J 5 bases, with 12 bases left between them. Germline V gives CDR1 SGDLS, CDR2 YYNGEE.

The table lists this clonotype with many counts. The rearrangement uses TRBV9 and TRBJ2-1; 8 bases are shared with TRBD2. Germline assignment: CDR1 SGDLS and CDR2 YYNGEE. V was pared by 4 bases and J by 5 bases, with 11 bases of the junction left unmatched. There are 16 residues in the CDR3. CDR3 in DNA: TGTGCCAGCAGCCCCCTAGCGGGTCGGGGGGACAATGAGCAGTTCTTC. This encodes CASSPLAGRGDNEQFF.

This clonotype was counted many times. The CDR3 region has the DNA TGTGCCAGCAGCGTAGCTACGGGGGAAGTCGGCTATGGCTACACCTTC. It yields the protein CASSVATGEVGYGYTF. This chain links TRBV9 with TRBJ1-2; D perhaps matches TRBD1 (5 bases). V dropped 0 bases and J dropped 4 bases, with 16 bases sitting between them. This CDR3 is 16 amino acids long. CDR1 is SGDLS and CDR2 is YYNGEE in the germline V gene.

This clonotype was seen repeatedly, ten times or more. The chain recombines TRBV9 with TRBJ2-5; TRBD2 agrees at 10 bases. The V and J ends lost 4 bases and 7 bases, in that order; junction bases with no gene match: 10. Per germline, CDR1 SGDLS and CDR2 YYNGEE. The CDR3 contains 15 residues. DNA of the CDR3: TGTGCCAGCAGCTCCCAGGGGACTAGCGAGGCGACCCAGTACTTC. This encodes CASSSQGTSEATQYF.

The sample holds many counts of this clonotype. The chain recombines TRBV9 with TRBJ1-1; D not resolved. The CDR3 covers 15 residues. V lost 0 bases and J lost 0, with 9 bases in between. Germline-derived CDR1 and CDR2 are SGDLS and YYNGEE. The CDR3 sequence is CASSVGTTVNTEAFF. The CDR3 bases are TGTGCCAGCAGCGTAGGGACGACGGTGAACACTGAAGCTTTCTTT.

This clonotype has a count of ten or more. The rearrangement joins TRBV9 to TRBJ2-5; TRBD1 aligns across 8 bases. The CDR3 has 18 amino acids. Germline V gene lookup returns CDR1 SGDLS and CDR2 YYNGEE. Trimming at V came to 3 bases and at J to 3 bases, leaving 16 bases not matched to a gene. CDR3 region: CASSAPDREELGKETQYF. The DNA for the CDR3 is TGTGCCAGCAGCGCCCCGGACAGGGAGGAGTTGGGTAAAGAGACCCAGTACTTC.

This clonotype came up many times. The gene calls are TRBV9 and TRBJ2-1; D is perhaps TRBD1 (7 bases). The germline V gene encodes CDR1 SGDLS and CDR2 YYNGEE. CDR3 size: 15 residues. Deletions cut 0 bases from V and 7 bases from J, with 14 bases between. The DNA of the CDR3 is TGTGCCAGCAGCGTAGATGCGGGGACAGAGAATGAGCAGTTCTTC. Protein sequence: CASSVDAGTENEQFF. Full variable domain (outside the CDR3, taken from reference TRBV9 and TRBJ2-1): DSGVTQTPKHLITATGQRVTLRCSPRSGDLSVYWYQQSLDQGLQFLIQYYNGEERAKGNILERFSAQQFPDLHSELNLSSLELGDSALYFCASSVDAGTENEQFFGPGTRLTVL.

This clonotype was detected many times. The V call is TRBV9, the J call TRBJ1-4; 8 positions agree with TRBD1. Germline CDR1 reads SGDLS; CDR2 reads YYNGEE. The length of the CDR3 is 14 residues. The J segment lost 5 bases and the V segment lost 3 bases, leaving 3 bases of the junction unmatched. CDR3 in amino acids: CASSGTGNNEKLFF. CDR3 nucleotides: TGTGCCAGCAGCGGGACAGGGAACAATGAAAAACTGTTTTTT.

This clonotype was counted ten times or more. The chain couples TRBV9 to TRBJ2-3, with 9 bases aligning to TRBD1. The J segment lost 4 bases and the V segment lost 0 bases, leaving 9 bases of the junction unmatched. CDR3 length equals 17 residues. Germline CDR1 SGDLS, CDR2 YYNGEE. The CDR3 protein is CASSVAAGQGQPDTQYF. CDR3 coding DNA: TGTGCCAGCAGCGTAGCAGCGGGACAGGGTCAACCAGATACGCAGTATTTT.